The 2 T cell receptor beta chains presented below share a single source sample, sequenced in a study of shared clonotypes between healthy human individuals. Method: immunoSEQ multiplex PCR; TCRdb's copy keeps in-frame clones and lacks some. Of approximately 1,500,000 clones in the sample, around 98% were seen once. Sequencing was performed on naive CD4+ T cells sorted from blood. Subset specified: CD45RA+ positively selected. The receptor source for this set is a man aged 30-40 years in good health.

The J gene is TRBJ2-1, the V gene TRBV5-5; maybe TRBD1 (5 bases). The germline CDR1 and CDR2 sequences are SGHKS and YYEKEE (reference sequence). V dropped 1 base and J dropped 6 bases, with 14 bases sitting between them. The CDR3 is 15 residues long. CDR3 sequence (DNA): TGTGCCAGCAGCTTGTTTAGGGGTAGTATCAATGAGCAGTTCTTC. Its translation is CASSLFRGSINEQFF.

V usage is TRBV10-3 and J usage is TRBJ1-4, with D unresolved. Trimming shortened V by 3 bases and J by 6 bases, and 11 bases separated the two germline ends. The germline CDR1 and CDR2 sequences are ENHRY and SYGVKD. The CDR3 has 14 amino acids. CDR3 coding DNA: TGTGCCATCAGTGATCCGGGAGGCCATGAAAAACTGTTTTTT. Its translation is CAISDPGGHEKLFF.